The T cell receptor beta chain under discussion was sequenced for a study of vaccination and CD4 T cells after COVID-19. On the study more broadly: Two doses of either BNT162b2 or mRNA-1273 vaccine went to participants. Study-wide results and limits: For convalescent patients, a median around 90% of reactive clones surfaced exclusively after vaccination.

The table lists this clonotype with a few counts. Its antigen is currently unknown. The sample's treatment: roughly nine-day PBMC culture with coronavirus spike peptide pools or control peptides (ViraFEST assay). The CDR3 is 16 residues long. The V end was cut by 3 bases, the J end by 4 bases, with 13 bases between. The germline CDR1 and CDR2 sequences are SNHLY and FYNNEI. Sequenced with the Oncomine TCR Beta short-read assay was DNA taken from cultured CD4+ T cells. TCRdb ran MiXCR on the PCR reads and lists one entry per CDR3 protein. The repertoire includes around 13,000 distinct CDR3 sequences, about 56% of them detected once, and 18% sits in the top ten.

Sequences were obtained from CD4+ T cells from blood, cultured in vitro. The chain has TRBV2 and TRBJ1-6, with D possibly matching TRBD1 (6 bases). The sequence was obtained from a human donor who had recovered from COVID-19. CDR3 coding DNA: TGTGCCAGCAGTGATGCAGGGGCGGGATATAATTCACCCCTCCACTTT. Its protein is CASSDAGAGYNSPLHF.